These T cell receptor beta chains were read from a single sample in a study of graft-versus-host responses after intestinal transplantation. The repertoire was sequenced with immunoSEQ multiplex PCR; TCRdb's copy has only in-frame clones and lacks some. This sample carries tens of thousands of clones, over 90% of them seen once, and the ten largest clones take roughly a fifth. Their antigens are not known. This material consisted of unstimulated CD8+ T cells sorted from spleen or lymph node cells, taken before transplant. Source of these receptors: a human donor who was the organ donor for an intestinal transplant. The conserved cysteine and the conserved F or W are not part of the CDR3 here. The order of the fields is CDR3 protein, V gene, J gene, clone size. A row's size may be missing; if present it is once, few, many or a size class.

ASSFAASSYNEQF	TRBV13	TRBJ2-1	-
ASSLASVNEQF	TRBV7-9	TRBJ2-1	few
SAREGSEQY	TRBV20-1	TRBJ2-7	-
ASSLTPGPPGGYT	TRBV5-1	TRBJ1-2	-
ASSYLGQGDQPQH	TRBV6-6	TRBJ1-5	-
ASSQTSGSSYEQY	TRBV4-3	TRBJ2-7	-
ASSSGTVSYEQY	TRBV27	TRBJ2-7	once
ASSSEAKNIQY	TRBV27	TRBJ2-4	-
ASSQPSGGPVGETQY	TRBV4-1	TRBJ2-5	-
ASEGQETHQPQH	TRBV28	TRBJ1-5	once
ASSLGTSYEQY	TRBV27	TRBJ2-7	-
ASSPLGSLGEKLF	TRBV5-6	TRBJ1-4	-
ASSLGTSGSYEQY	TRBV7-2	TRBJ2-7	-
ASSPTPYEWRSNAADQPQH	TRBV18	TRBJ1-5	-
ASSFNWWARFPRDTQY	TRBV28	TRBJ2-3	-
ASSQGPLNEKLF	TRBV27	TRBJ1-4	-